One sample yielded the 12 T cell receptor beta chains listed below, sequenced in a study of post-analysis software for immune sequencing data. TCR beta libraries were prepared from cDNA with unique molecular identifiers. In TCRdb, the PCR reads were re-called with MiXCR into one record per CDR3 protein. The sample includes about 430,000 distinct CDR3 sequences, roughly 40% of them seen just once. These receptors lack a known antigen. Overall study findings and caveats: Patients used several TRBV segments, including TRBV5-6, TRBV5-1 and TRBV20-1, more often than controls.

The specimen was blood. The source of these receptors is a girl aged 2 to 9 with multiple sclerosis.

This sequence joins TRBV29-1 and TRBJ2-7, with 9 bases matching TRBD1. The junction had 6 bases not matched to a gene; V was cut back by 4 bases and J by 2 bases. The germline V gene has CDR1 SQVTM and CDR2 ANQGSEA. The CDR3 has 14 amino acids. In nucleotides, the CDR3 is TGCAGCGTTGGCCCCAGGACAGGGGCCTACGAGCAGTACTTC. This gives the protein CSVGPRTGAYEQYF.

This clonotype was counted between two and nine times. This sequence joins TRBV11-2 and TRBJ1-4; no clear D. The CDR3 has 15 residues. CDR1 and CDR2 from the germline V gene are SGHAT and FQNNGV. Trimming removed 5 bases from V and 8 bases from J, with 18 bases in between. In DNA form, the CDR3 reads TGTGCCAGCAGCCCCCGGTACGGGCGGAACGAAAAACTGTTTTTT. Its protein product is CASSPRYGRNEKLFF. Together with reference TRBV11-2 and TRBJ1-4, the CDR3 gives the full variable domain: EAGVAQSPRYKIIEKRQSVAFWCNPISGHATLYWYQQILGQGPKLLIQFQNNGVVDDSQLPKDRFSAERLKGVDSTLKIQPAKLEDSAVYLCASSPRYGRNEKLFFGSGTQLSVL.

This sequence joins TRBV12-5 and TRBJ2-1, with D possibly TRBD2 on 5 matching bases. The CDR3 is 14 residues long. Germline V CDR1 and CDR2: LGHNT, FRNRAP. The ends were cut back, 2 bases at V and 9 bases at J, with 14 bases in the middle. The CDR3 here is CASGLYVGGSEQFF. In DNA form, the CDR3 reads TGTGCTAGTGGTTTGTATGTGGGTGGGAGTGAGCAGTTCTTC. The whole variable domain, remainder taken from reference TRBV12-5 and TRBJ2-1, is DARVTQTPRHKVTEMGQEVTMRCQPILGHNTVFWYRQTMMQGLELLAYFRNRAPLDDSGMPKDRFSAEMPDATLATLKIQPSEPRDSAVYFCASGLYVGGSEQFFGPGTRLTVL.

The V gene is TRBV6-1, the J gene TRBJ2-7; 7 bases map to TRBD1. TRBJ2-4 matches the DNA end more closely, so the J call is doubtful. This CDR3 comprises 13 residues. CDR1 is MNHNS and CDR2 is SASEGT in the germline V gene. The CDR3 loop is CASTRQGTDIQYF. DNA of the CDR3: TGTGCCAGCACTAGACAGGGCACGGACATTCAGTACTTC.

This clonotype was observed a few times. This chain uses TRBV20-1 with TRBJ2-5, with 12 positions matching TRBD2. The CDR3 covers 15 residues. Trimming removed 5 bases from V and 5 bases from J; junction bases left unmatched: 9. Germline V gene data show CDR1 as DFQATT and CDR2 as SNEGSKA (reference sequence). CDR3 residues: CSAHASGRAEETQYF. The CDR3 DNA sequence: TGCAGTGCTCACGCTAGCGGGAGGGCCGAGGAGACCCAGTACTTC.

The chain joins TRBV7-9 to TRBJ2-5; D gene ambiguous. The CDR3 has 13 residues. CDR1 SEHNR and CDR2 FQNEAQ come from the germline V gene (reference sequence). Trimming left V 5 bases short and J 11 bases short, with 18 bases between. CDR3 sequence (DNA): TGTGCCAGCAGCCCTGCATTGGGCAATGAGCAGTACTTC. The encoded protein is CASSPALGNEQYF.

With respect to this clonotype: A read error may be the cause here, since a much bigger clone is one base away. The chain recombines TRBV7-9 with TRBJ2-3; D gene unclear. Germline V CDR1 and CDR2: SEHNR, FQNEAQ (reference sequence). This CDR3 contains 11 residues. The DNA for the CDR3 is TGTGCCAGCACCTTTACAGATACGCGGTATTTT. Translating gives CASTFTDTRYF.

This clonotype was seen a few times. The chain has TRBV6-1 and TRBJ2-1; 7 bases match TRBD1. The V gene's germline CDR1 is MNHNS and CDR2 SASEGT. The CDR3 covers 15 residues. V dropped 3 bases and J dropped 6; count of bases not matched to a gene: 8. The CDR3 spells CASSEPRSGGNEQFF. CDR3 coding DNA: TGTGCCAGCAGTGAGCCTAGGTCAGGGGGCAATGAGCAGTTCTTC.

The chain combines TRBV28 with TRBJ1-2, with D hard to call. V dropped 9 bases and J dropped 5 bases, with 13 bases sitting between them. Germline V gene lookup returns CDR1 MDHEN and CDR2 SYDVKM. CDR3 length: 12 amino acids. The CDR3: CASTKGRYGYTF. In DNA form, the CDR3 reads TGTGCCAGTACCAAAGGGAGATATGGCTACACCTTC.

The chain has TRBV29-1 and TRBJ2-5; weak D call: TRBD2 (5 bases). The germline V and J ends were trimmed by 4 bases and 0 bases, with 9 bases remaining between them. The CDR3 is made up of 13 amino acids. Germline V gene data show CDR1 as SQVTM and CDR2 as ANQGSEA. In DNA form, the CDR3 reads TGCAGCGTTGCTGACGGGAACCAAGAGACCCAGTACTTC. It codes for CSVADGNQETQYF. Supplemented by reference TRBV29-1 and TRBJ2-5, the full variable domain reads SAVISQKPSRDICQRGTSLTIQCQVDSQVTMMFWYRQQPGQSLTLIATANQGSEATYESGFVIDKFPISRPNLTFSTLTVSNMSPEDSSIYLCSVADGNQETQYFGPGTRLLVL.

This chain connects TRBV3-1 to TRBJ2-5; 9 bases match TRBD2. Germline V gene sequence: CDR1 LGHDT, CDR2 YNNKEL (reference sequence). The CDR3 has 18 residues. The ends lost 0 bases at V and 4 bases at J; junction bases unmatched: 12. CDR3 in DNA: TGTGCCAGCAGCCAAGATGGGAATTTAGCGGGGGCTGCAGAGACCCAGTACTTC. Its translation: CASSQDGNLAGAAETQYF.

The chain has TRBV9 and TRBJ2-3; the D gene is possibly TRBD2 (5 bases). CDR3 length: 15 residues. From germline, CDR1 is SGDLS and CDR2 YYNGEE. V was shortened by 0 bases and J by 1 base, with 9 bases between the two germline ends. CDR3 protein: CASSVGIGGTDTQYF. CDR3 sequence (DNA): TGTGCCAGCAGCGTAGGTATCGGGGGCACAGATACGCAGTATTTT.